This record covers a single TCR beta chain. The data are from a study of shared clonotypes between healthy human individuals. Splitting of each subset's genomic DNA was done evenly across several immunoSEQ plates. Original data processing: Junction-only immunoSEQ sequences carried no quality scores, so filtering differed. Method: immunoSEQ multiplex PCR; TCRdb's copy keeps in-frame clones and lacks some. The DNA gave D and trimming, while V, J and clone size come from that table. The table records roughly 500,000 clones, 95% to 97% of them present only once. V dropped 0 bases and J dropped 3 bases, with 9 bases sitting between them. The CDR3 is made up of 14 amino acids. CDR1 and CDR2 (germline): SGDLS, YYNGEE.

This clonotype was sampled from a woman aged 25-40 years in good health. Sequenced material: naive CD4+ T cells sorted from blood. The subset was: CD45RA+ positively selected. The V and J genes are TRBV9 and TRBJ1-1, with D tentatively TRBD1 (6 bases). The CDR3 DNA is TGTGCCAGCAGCGTAGAGGGGGGGTACACTGAAGCTTTCTTT. It is translated as CASSVEGGYTEAFF. The full variable domain, rest sourced from reference TRBV9 and TRBJ1-1, is DSGVTQTPKHLITATGQRVTLRCSPRSGDLSVYWYQQSLDQGLQFLIQYYNGEERAKGNILERFSAQQFPDLHSELNLSSLELGDSALYFCASSVEGGYTEAFFGQGTRLTVV.